One and the same sample provided the 27 T cell receptor beta chains below, sequenced in a study of molecular identifiers for immune sequencing clone quantification. Each CDR3 protein gets one entry after TCRdb re-called the PCR reads with MiXCR. The sample yields some 41,000 distinct CDR3 sequences, approximately 25% seen once. Sequenced: naive CD8+ T cells from blood, with Jurkat cell RNA spiked in. As to subset: FACS-sorted CD8+CD4-CCR7+CD45RA+ naive T cells. The receptor set was obtained from a human donor in good health. Some libraries in this study had Jurkat cell RNA spiked in.

For the CDR3, the DNA is TGCGCCAGCAGCTCGACTGGAGCCTCCCTCTCCTACAATGAGCAGTTCTTC. Translating it yields CASSSTGASLSYNEQFF. The chain joins TRBV5-1 to TRBJ2-1; D remains unclear. V was cut by 3 bases and J by 0 bases, with 16 bases left in between. CDR1 and CDR2 (germline): SGHRS, YFSETQ. This CDR3 is built from 17 residues.

This sequence joins TRBV2 and TRBJ2-1, with D tentatively TRBD2 (5 bases). The germline gives CDR1 SNHLY, CDR2 FYNNEI. V was clipped by 7 bases and J by 12 bases, with 22 bases between them. The CDR3 spans 14 residues. The DNA of the CDR3 is TGTGCCAGCATGAGGGATTACTCCTACAACGTGCAGTTCTTC. Translation gives CASMRDYSYNVQFF.

This clonotype came up many times. This rearrangement joins TRBV19 to TRBJ2-3; 7 bases map to TRBD1. CDR3 size: 16 residues. The germline CDR1 and CDR2 sequences are LNHDA and SQIVND (reference sequence). The V and J ends lost 4 bases and 2 bases, in that order; junction bases with no gene match: 9. CDR3 residues: CASSKPGQKFTDTQYF. The CDR3 DNA reads TGTGCCAGTAGTAAACCGGGACAGAAATTCACAGATACGCAGTATTTT.

Ten or more counts support this clonotype. The chain carries TRBV5-6 and TRBJ2-7; possibly TRBD1 or TRBD2 for D (5 bases each). The germline CDR1 and CDR2 sequences are SGHDT and YYEEEE. CDR3 length equals 14 residues. V lost 0 bases to trimming and J lost 5 bases, with 12 bases between them. CDR3 DNA sequence: TGTGCCAGCAGCTTGGAGGTCAGGGAGAACGAGCAGTACTTC. Translation gives CASSLEVRENEQYF.

This clonotype came up many times. V is TRBV15 and J is TRBJ2-1, with 14 positions matching TRBD2. The junction had 15 bases not matched to a gene; V was cut back by 9 bases and J by 8 bases. The CDR3 length is 17 residues. CDR1 and CDR2 (germline): LNHNV, YYDKDF (reference sequence). CDR3 loop: CATGGVGTSGSGYEQFF. CDR3 coding DNA: TGTGCCACGGGGGGCGTGGGGACTAGCGGGAGTGGGTATGAGCAGTTCTTC.

This clonotype was detected many times. This chain uses TRBV2 with TRBJ1-5; D is uncertain. Germline V gene lookup returns CDR1 SNHLY and CDR2 FYNNEI. Trimming took off 6 bases at V and 1 base at J, with 4 bases between the two ends. The CDR3 is 12 amino acids. CDR3 sequence: CASRRSNQPQHF. The CDR3 DNA reads TGTGCCAGCAGACGGAGCAATCAGCCCCAGCATTTT.

Many counts were recorded for this clonotype. The chain's CDR3 is CASSLQGPFSYEQYF. CDR3 coding DNA: TGTGCCAGCAGTTTACAGGGTCCCTTCTCCTACGAGCAGTACTTC. This chain links TRBV28 with TRBJ2-7; a possible D gene is TRBD1 (5 bases). Germline V gene sequence: CDR1 MDHEN, CDR2 SYDVKM. The CDR3 sequence is 15 residues long. Trimming pared 2 bases from V and 0 bases from J, leaving 11 bases between.

Remarks on this clonotype: A read error is possible here, since a much larger clone lies one base away. V usage is TRBV6-6 and J usage is TRBJ1-4; D gene uncertain. V lost 8 bases and J lost 0, with 10 bases in between. CDR1 is MNHNY and CDR2 is SVGAGI in the germline V gene (reference sequence). The CDR3 length is 14 residues. CDR3 sequence reads: CASLGLATNEKLFF. The CDR3 region has the DNA TGTGCCAGCCTGGGGTTAGCAACTAATGAAAAACTGTTTTTT.

For this clonotype: It may be a read error: a sequence one base away is much more abundant. This chain uses TRBV5-6 with TRBJ2-6, with D uncertain. The CDR3 is 15 residues long. Germline V CDR1 and CDR2: SGHDT, YYEEEE. Here the CDR3 reads CASSLRAAGTNVLTF. The CDR3 region has the DNA TGTGCCAGCAGCTTGAGGGCTGCTGGGACCAACGTCCTGACTTTC.

The chain employs TRBV7-9 and TRBJ1-2; D perhaps matches TRBD1 (6 bases). Germline V gives CDR1 SEHNR, CDR2 FQNEAQ (reference sequence). The CDR3 totals 17 residues. V shed 5 bases and J shed 8 bases, with 27 bases lying between them. CDR3 residues: CASSPVTEGPWGPGYTF. The CDR3, as DNA: TGTGCCAGCAGCCCCGTAACGGAGGGCCCTTGGGGGCCCGGCTACACCTTC.

The gene calls are TRBV20-1 and TRBJ2-7; no clear D. V lost 0 bases and J 3 bases, leaving 9 bases between the germline ends. Germline assignment: CDR1 DFQATT and CDR2 SNEGSKA (reference sequence). The CDR3 covers 13 residues. CDR3 in DNA: TGCAGTGCTAGAGAAGTAGCTCGCTACGAGCAGTACTTC. It yields the protein CSAREVARYEQYF.

There are many counts of this clonotype. This chain links TRBV4-3 with TRBJ1-1; unclear D gene. Trimming took off 1 base at V and 0 bases at J, with 6 bases between the two ends. CDR3 length: 14 amino acids. Germline-derived CDR1 and CDR2 are LGHNA and YSLEER. The CDR3 is CASSQVSMNTEAFF. CDR3 bases: TGCGCCAGCAGCCAAGTTAGTATGAACACTGAAGCTTTCTTT.

Concerning this clonotype: Given a much more abundant clone one base away, this may be a read error. V and J are TRBV23-1 and TRBJ1-1, with D unclear. TRBV23-1 qualifies as an ORF whose function is uncertain. The CDR3 covers 13 residues. Trimming took off 10 bases at V and 8 bases at J, with 20 bases between the two ends. The CDR3 DNA reads as TGCGCCATCCGGCGGGAGAGAGTCCCCGAAGCTTTCTTT. Translated: CAIRRERVPEAFF.

This chain links TRBV19 with TRBJ2-2; D tentatively reads TRBD1 or TRBD2 (5 bases each). The CDR3 runs 16 residues. The V gene's germline CDR1 is LNHDA and CDR2 SQIVND (reference sequence). Trimming stripped 8 bases from V and 0 bases from J, with 16 bases between. CDR3 protein: CASDHSGTPNTGELFF. CDR3 DNA: TGTGCCAGTGATCATTCCGGGACGCCGAACACCGGGGAGCTGTTTTTT.

This clonotype was counted between two and nine times. J is TRBJ2-1 and V is TRBV11-2; D not resolved. V was shortened by 4 bases and J by 2 bases, with 12 bases between the two germline ends. The CDR3 consists of 15 residues. Per the germline V gene, CDR1 is SGHAT and CDR2 is FQNNGV. The CDR3 here is CASSYEISAYNEQFF. CDR3 DNA: TGTGCCAGCAGCTACGAGATTTCCGCCTACAATGAGCAGTTCTTC.

This clonotype was seen repeatedly, ten times or more. The rearrangement joins TRBV6-5 to TRBJ2-3; 9 bases match TRBD2. Germline assignment: CDR1 MNHEY and CDR2 SVGAGI. The V segment lost 0 bases and the J segment 6 bases; nucleotides outside the gene matches: 7. The CDR3 has 16 residues. This CDR3 is CASSYSGGGAGDTQYF. In DNA form, the CDR3 reads TGTGCCAGCAGTTACTCCGGCGGGGGGGCCGGGGATACGCAGTATTTT.

There are many counts of this clonotype. The rearrangement uses TRBV5-1 and TRBJ2-7, with no clear D. Germline CDR1 is SGHRS and CDR2 is YFSETQ. The CDR3 is 14 amino acids. V lost 2 bases to trimming and J lost 2 bases, with 11 bases between them. The CDR3 DNA follows: TGCGCCAGCAGCTTTTTCGAGCAGACCTACGAGCAGTACTTC. Encoded protein: CASSFFEQTYEQYF.

On this clonotype: This clone may be a read error of a much larger clone one base away. The CDR3 end shows no conserved phenylalanine or tryptophan, and so a read error is likely. The J gene is TRBJ2-7, the V gene TRBV29-1; TRBD1 might be the D (5 bases). The CDR3 has 12 amino acids. Germline V gives CDR1 SQVTM, CDR2 ANQGSEA. V was shortened by 7 bases and J by 3 bases, with 13 bases between the two germline ends. The CDR3 DNA sequence: TGCAGCGCCACAGGAGCAGGCTACGAGCAGTACTCC. It translates to CSATGAGYEQYS.

The J gene is TRBJ2-7, the V gene TRBV20-1, with D maybe TRBD2 (6 bases). Trimming stripped 3 bases from V and 2 bases from J, with 11 bases between. Germline V lookup: CDR1 DFQATT, CDR2 SNEGSKA (reference sequence). The CDR3 totals 13 residues. The CDR3 is CSASGGTPYEQYF. CDR3 coding DNA: TGCAGTGCTAGTGGGGGGACTCCCTACGAGCAGTACTTC.

This clonotype has a count of ten or more. The chain uses TRBV3-1 and TRBJ2-2, with 7 bases that match TRBD2. There are 16 residues in the CDR3. With 1 base clipped from V and 6 bases from J, the junction kept 8 bases outside the gene matches. CDR1 LGHDT and CDR2 YNNKEL come from the germline V gene (reference sequence). The CDR3 nucleotides read TGTGCCAGCAGCCAAGGGACTAGAGAGTCAGCCGGGGAGCTGTTTTTT. This encodes CASSQGTRESAGELFF.

For this clonotype: The conserved phenylalanine or tryptophan is not found at the CDR3 terminus, so this likely reflects a read error. The rearrangement links TRBV4-3 to TRBJ2-5; D is perhaps TRBD1 (6 bases). This CDR3 comprises 16 residues. CDR1 LGHNA and CDR2 YSLEER come from the germline V gene. The V gene lost 0 bases and the J gene lost 9 bases, with 20 bases spanning the gap. The CDR3 bases are TGCGCCAGCAGCCAAGATGCTTGGTCTACAGGGAAGCCCCAGTACTCC. It encodes CASSQDAWSTGKPQYS.

This clonotype was picked up many times. J is TRBJ2-7 and V is TRBV28, with TRBD1 as a possible D gene (6 bases). Germline CDR1 reads MDHEN; CDR2 reads SYDVKM. V dropped 3 bases and J dropped 0 bases, with 9 bases sitting between them. The CDR3 length is 14 residues. The CDR3 region is CASSFRDNSYEQYF. CDR3 bases: TGTGCCAGCAGTTTCCGGGACAACTCCTACGAGCAGTACTTC. Based on the CDR3 plus reference TRBV28 and TRBJ2-7, the full variable domain is DVKVTQSSRYLVKRTGEKVFLECVQDMDHENMFWYRQDPGLGLRLIYFSYDVKMKEKGDIPEGYSVSREKKERFSLILESASTNQTSMYLCASSFRDNSYEQYFGPGTRLTVT.

As for this clonotype: This clone may be a read error of a much larger clone one base away. This sequence joins TRBV7-2 and TRBJ2-1; a weak D match, TRBD2 (5 bases). The CDR3 is 15 amino acids. V shed 6 bases and J shed 3 bases, with 15 bases lying between them. Germline CDR1 SGHTA, CDR2 FQGNSA. The CDR3 DNA reads TGTGCCAGCAGTCCAAGCGGAGTCTTCTACAATGAGCAGTTCTTC. Translation: CASSPSGVFYNEQFF.

This clonotype came up many times. The chain uses TRBV27 and TRBJ1-1; TRBD1 agrees at 9 bases. The V gene end was trimmed by 3 bases and the J gene end by 5 bases; junction bases not matched to a gene: 4. Per the germline V gene, CDR1 is MNHEY and CDR2 is SMNVEV (reference sequence). The CDR3 length is 14 residues. DNA of the CDR3: TGTGCCAGCAGTTTCGGACAGGGGTTAACTGAAGCTTTCTTT. Translating gives CASSFGQGLTEAFF.

This clonotype was counted many times. The chain has TRBV12-3 or TRBV12-4 and TRBJ2-3, with 10 bases fitting TRBD2. The CDR3 extends over 13 amino acids. The ends lost 11 bases at V and 1 base at J; junction bases unmatched: 3. The CDR3 DNA sequence: TGTGCCTCGGGGACTAGCGGCACAGATACGCAGTATTTT. Its protein is CASGTSGTDTQYF.

This clonotype appeared many times. The chain couples TRBV4-1 to TRBJ2-7; TRBD1 agrees at 7 bases. The CDR3 covers 14 residues. J lost 3 bases, V lost 0 bases, and 2 bases had no gene match. Germline V CDR1 and CDR2: MGHRA, YSYEKL. As DNA, the CDR3 is TGCGCCAGCAGCCAAGAACAGGGGATCTACGAGCAGTACTTC. It is translated as CASSQEQGIYEQYF.

To note about this clonotype: This could be a read error, since a much larger clone is one nucleotide away. V gene TRBV4-1 combines with J gene TRBJ2-7, with D tentatively TRBD1 (6 bases). The CDR3 has 15 amino acids. CDR1 is MGHRA and CDR2 is YSYEKL in the germline V gene. V dropped 11 bases and J dropped 7 bases, with 27 bases sitting between them. CDR3 DNA sequence: TGCGCCGACAGCCAAGAGGCTCAGGGGTACTGGGAGCAGTACTTC. It specifies CADSQEAQGYWEQYF.